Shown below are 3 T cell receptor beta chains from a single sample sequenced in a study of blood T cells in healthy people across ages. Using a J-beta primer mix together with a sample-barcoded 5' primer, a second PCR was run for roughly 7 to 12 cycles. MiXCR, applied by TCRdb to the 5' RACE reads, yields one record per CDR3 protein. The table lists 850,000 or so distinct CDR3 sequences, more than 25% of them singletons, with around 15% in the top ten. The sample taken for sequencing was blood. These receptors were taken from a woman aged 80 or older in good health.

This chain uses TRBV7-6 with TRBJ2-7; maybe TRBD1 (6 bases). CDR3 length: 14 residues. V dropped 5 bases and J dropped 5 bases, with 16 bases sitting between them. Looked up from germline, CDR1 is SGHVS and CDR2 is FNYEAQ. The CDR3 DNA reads TGTGCCAGCAGCCTGCGGTCACAGGGCCACGAGCAGTACTTC. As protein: CASSLRSQGHEQYF.

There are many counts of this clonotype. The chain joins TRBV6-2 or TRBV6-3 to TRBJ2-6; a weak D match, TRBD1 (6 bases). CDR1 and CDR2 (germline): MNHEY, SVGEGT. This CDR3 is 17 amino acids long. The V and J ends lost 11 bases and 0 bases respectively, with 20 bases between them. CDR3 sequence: CACEQGDGISGANVLTF. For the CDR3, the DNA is TGTGCCTGCGAACAGGGAGATGGGATCTCTGGGGCCAACGTCCTGACTTTC.

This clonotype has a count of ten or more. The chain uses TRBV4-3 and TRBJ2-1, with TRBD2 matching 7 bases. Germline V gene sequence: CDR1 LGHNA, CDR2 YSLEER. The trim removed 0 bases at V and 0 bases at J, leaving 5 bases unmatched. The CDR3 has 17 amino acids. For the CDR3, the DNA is TGCGCCAGCAGCCAAGATTCAGCGGGGAGCTCCTACAATGAGCAGTTCTTC. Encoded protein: CASSQDSAGSSYNEQFF.